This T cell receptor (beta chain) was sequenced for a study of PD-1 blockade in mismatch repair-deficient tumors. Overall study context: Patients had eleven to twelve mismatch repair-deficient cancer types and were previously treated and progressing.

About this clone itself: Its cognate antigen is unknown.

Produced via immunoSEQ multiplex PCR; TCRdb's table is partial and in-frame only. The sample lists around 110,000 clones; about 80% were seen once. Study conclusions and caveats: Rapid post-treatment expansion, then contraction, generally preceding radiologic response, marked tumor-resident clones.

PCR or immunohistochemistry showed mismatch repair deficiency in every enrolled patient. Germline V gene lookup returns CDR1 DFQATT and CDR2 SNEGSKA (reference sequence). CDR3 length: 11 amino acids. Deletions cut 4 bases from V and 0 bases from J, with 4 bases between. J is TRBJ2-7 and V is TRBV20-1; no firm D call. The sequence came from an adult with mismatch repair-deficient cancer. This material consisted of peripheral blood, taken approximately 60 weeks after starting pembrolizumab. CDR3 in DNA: TGCAGTGCTAAGAACTCCTACGAGCAGTACTTC. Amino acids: CSAKNSYEQYF.